The 4 T cell receptor beta chains in this list originate from one sample, sequenced in a study of cytomegalovirus exposure and HLA in healthy donors. PCR involved 60 Vbeta and 13 Jbeta primers. The repertoire was sequenced with immunoSEQ multiplex PCR; TCRdb's copy has only in-frame clones and lacks some. Seen here are approximately 210,000 clones, 87% observed once, and the top ten hold about 1.2%. The sample was PBMCs. The receptors come from a man under 40 in good health and CMV-seronegative.

The chain couples TRBV19 to TRBJ2-3, with D maybe TRBD1 (5 bases). With 8 bases removed from V and 1 base from J, the gap between germline ends came to 16 bases. CDR1 is LNHDA and CDR2 is SQIVND in the germline V gene (reference sequence). The CDR3 consists of 15 residues. The CDR3 DNA reads as TGTGCCAGTCGCCCCCAGGGCCTCCGCACAGATACGCAGTATTTT. It is translated as CASRPQGLRTDTQYF. Supplemented by reference TRBV19 and TRBJ2-3, the full variable domain reads DGGITQSPKYLFRKEGQNVTLSCEQNLNHDAMYWYRQDPGQGLRLIYYSQIVNDFQKGDIAEGYSVSREKKESFPLTVTSAQKNPTAFYLCASRPQGLRTDTQYFGPGTRLTVL.

The J gene is TRBJ2-5, the V gene TRBV9, with 15 bases fitting TRBD2. Looked up from germline, CDR1 is SGDLS and CDR2 is YYNGEE. The CDR3 extends over 17 amino acids. V gave up 4 bases and J gave up 7 bases; unmatched junction bases: 11. The chain's CDR3 is CASSPKGLAGGPPTQYF. The CDR3 DNA reads as TGTGCCAGCAGCCCAAAAGGACTAGCGGGGGGGCCCCCGACCCAGTACTTC.

The chain employs TRBV7-8 and TRBJ1-4, with a weak D call TRBD1 (5 bases). This CDR3 is 14 amino acids long. Germline CDR1 is SGHVS and CDR2 is FQNEAQ. The V end lost 3 bases, the J end lost 8 bases, and 13 bases lay between the germline ends. The CDR3 nucleotides read TGTGCCAGCAGCTTTAGGAGGGGCGAGGAAAAACTGTTTTTT. It encodes CASSFRRGEEKLFF.

The chain uses TRBV4-2 and TRBJ1-1; tentatively, D is TRBD1 (5 bases). This CDR3 has 17 amino acids. Germline CDR1 LGHNA, CDR2 YNFKEQ. Trimming took off 1 base at V and 2 bases at J, with 17 bases between the two ends. The CDR3 spells CASSQGYLGVPNTEAFF. The CDR3 nucleotides read TGTGCCAGCAGCCAAGGGTATTTAGGGGTCCCAAACACTGAAGCTTTCTTT.